Given below is one T cell receptor (beta chain) in context. These data are taken from a study of OX40 agonist ivuxolimab in advanced cancers. The V gene end was trimmed by 0 bases and the J gene end by 1 base; junction bases not matched to a gene: 10. The CDR3 loop spans 17 amino acids. The V gene's germline CDR1 is SQVTM and CDR2 ANQGSEA. The protocol was immunoSEQ multiplex PCR, while the TCRdb copy is restricted to in-frame clones and leaves out a portion. Altogether about 18,000 clones are present, roughly 80% being singletons, with the ten largest covering roughly two fifths. The receptor was derived from an adult with an advanced solid tumor such as melanoma, head and neck, liver or kidney cancer. The material sequenced was CD4+ or CD8+ T cells sorted from blood, taken in a trial of the OX40 agonist ivuxolimab. The J gene is TRBJ2-7, the V gene TRBV29-1; the match to TRBD2 covers 9 bases. CDR3 amino acids: CSVEEGLETSGSYEQYF. The DNA for the CDR3 is TGCAGCGTTGAAGAGGGACTTGAGACTAGCGGTTCCTACGAGCAGTACTTC.